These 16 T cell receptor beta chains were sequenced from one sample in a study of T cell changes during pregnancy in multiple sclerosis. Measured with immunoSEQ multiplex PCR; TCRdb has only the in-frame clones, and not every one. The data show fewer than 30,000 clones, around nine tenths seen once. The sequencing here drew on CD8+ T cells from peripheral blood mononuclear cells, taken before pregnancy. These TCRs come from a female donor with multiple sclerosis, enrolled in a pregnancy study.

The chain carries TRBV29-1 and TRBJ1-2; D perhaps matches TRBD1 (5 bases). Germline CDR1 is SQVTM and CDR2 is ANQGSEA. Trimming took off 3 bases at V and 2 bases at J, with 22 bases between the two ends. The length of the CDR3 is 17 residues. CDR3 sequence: CSVEAQADVRGNYGYTF. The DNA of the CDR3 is TGCAGCGTTGAGGCACAGGCGGACGTTAGAGGAAACTATGGCTACACCTTC.

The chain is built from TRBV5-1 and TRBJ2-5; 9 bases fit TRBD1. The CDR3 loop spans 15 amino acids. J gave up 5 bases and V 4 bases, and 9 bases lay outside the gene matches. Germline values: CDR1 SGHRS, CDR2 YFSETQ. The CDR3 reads CASSRGTGSRETQYF. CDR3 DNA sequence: TGCGCCAGCAGCCGCGGGACAGGGAGTAGGGAGACCCAGTACTTC.

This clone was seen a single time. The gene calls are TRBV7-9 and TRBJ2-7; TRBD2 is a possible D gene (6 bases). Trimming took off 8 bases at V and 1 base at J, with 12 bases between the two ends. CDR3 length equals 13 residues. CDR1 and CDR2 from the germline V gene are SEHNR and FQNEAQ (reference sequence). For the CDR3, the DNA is TGTGCCAGCGGCCTCGGGACTTCCTACGAGCAGTACTTC. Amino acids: CASGLGTSYEQYF.

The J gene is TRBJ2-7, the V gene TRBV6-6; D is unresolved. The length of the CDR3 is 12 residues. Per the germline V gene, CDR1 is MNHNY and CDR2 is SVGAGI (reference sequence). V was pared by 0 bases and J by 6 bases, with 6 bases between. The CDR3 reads CASSYSALEQYF. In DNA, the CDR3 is TGTGCCAGCAGTTACTCCGCGCTCGAGCAGTACTTC.

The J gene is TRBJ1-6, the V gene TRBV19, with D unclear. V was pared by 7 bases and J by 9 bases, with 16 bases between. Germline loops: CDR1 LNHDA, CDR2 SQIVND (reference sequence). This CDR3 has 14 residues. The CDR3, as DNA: TGTGCCAGTACTAACTGGGCCATGGGTTCACCCCTCCACTTT. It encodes CASTNWAMGSPLHF.

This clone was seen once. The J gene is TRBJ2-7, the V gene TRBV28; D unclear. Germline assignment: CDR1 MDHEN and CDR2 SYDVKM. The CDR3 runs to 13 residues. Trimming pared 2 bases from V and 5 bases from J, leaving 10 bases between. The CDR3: CASSLSGSNEQYF. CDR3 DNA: TGTGCCAGCAGTTTAAGTGGTAGTAACGAGCAGTACTTC.

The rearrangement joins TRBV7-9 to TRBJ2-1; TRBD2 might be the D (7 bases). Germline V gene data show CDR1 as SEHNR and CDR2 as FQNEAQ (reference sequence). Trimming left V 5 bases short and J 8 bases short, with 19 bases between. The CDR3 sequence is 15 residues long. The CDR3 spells CASSGEWGGPDEQFF. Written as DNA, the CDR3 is TGTGCCAGCAGCGGCGAGTGGGGGGGCCCGGATGAGCAGTTCTTC. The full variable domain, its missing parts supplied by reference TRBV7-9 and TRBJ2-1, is DTGVSQNPRHKITKRGQNVTFRCDPISEHNRLYWYRQTLGQGPEFLTYFQNEAQLEKSRLLSDRFSAERPKGSFSTLEIQRTEQGDSAMYLCASSGEWGGPDEQFFGPGTRLTVL.

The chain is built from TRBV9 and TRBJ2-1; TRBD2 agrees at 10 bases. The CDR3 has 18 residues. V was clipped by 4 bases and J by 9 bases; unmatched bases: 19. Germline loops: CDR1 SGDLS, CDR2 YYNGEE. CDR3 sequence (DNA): TGTGCCAGCAGCCTTCGAGGTGGGTGGGCTAGCGGGAGAGGTGAGCAGTTCTTC. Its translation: CASSLRGGWASGRGEQFF.

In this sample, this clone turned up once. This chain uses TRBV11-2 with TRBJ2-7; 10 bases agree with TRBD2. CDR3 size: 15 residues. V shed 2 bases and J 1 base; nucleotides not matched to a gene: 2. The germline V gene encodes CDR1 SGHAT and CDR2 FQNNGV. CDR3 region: CASSLIAGGSYEQYF. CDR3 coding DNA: TGTGCCAGCAGCTTAATAGCGGGGGGTTCCTACGAGCAGTACTTC.

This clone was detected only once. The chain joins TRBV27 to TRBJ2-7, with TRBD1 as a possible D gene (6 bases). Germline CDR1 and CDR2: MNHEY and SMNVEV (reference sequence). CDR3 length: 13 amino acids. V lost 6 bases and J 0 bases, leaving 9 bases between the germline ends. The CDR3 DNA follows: TGTGCCAGCAGCCCGGGACACTCCTACGAGCAGTACTTC. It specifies CASSPGHSYEQYF.

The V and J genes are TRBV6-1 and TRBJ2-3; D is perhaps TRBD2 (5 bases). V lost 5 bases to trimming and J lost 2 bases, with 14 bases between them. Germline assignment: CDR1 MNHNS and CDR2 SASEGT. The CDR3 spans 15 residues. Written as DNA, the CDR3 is TGTGCCAGCAGTAAACTAGAGGGCACCACAGATACGCAGTATTTT. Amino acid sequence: CASSKLEGTTDTQYF.

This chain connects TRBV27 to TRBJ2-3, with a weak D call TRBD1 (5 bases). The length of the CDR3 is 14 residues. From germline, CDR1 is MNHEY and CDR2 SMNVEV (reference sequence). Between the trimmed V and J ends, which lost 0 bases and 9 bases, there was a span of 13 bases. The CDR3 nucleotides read TGTGCCAGCAGTTTATCGAAAGGGGCAGGCACGCAGTATTTT. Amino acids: CASSLSKGAGTQYF.

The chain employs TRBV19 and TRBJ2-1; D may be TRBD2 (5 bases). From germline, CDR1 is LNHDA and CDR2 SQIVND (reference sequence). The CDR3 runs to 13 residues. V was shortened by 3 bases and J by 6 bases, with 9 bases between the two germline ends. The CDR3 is CASSMDFFNEQFF. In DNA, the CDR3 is TGTGCCAGTAGTATGGACTTCTTCAATGAGCAGTTCTTC.

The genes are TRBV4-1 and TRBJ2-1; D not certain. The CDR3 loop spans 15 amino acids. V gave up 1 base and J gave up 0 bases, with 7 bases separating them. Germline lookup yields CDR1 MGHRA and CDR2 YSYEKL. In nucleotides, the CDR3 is TGCGCCAGCAGCCAAGTACAGAGCTCCTACAATGAGCAGTTCTTC. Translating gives CASSQVQSSYNEQFF.

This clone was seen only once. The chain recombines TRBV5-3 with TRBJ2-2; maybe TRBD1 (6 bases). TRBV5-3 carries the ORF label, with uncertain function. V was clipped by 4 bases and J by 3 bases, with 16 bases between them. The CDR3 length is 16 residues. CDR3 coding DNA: TGTGCCAGAAGCCCAGGGGAGAACCCTGACACCGGGGAGCTGTTTTTT. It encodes CARSPGENPDTGELFF.

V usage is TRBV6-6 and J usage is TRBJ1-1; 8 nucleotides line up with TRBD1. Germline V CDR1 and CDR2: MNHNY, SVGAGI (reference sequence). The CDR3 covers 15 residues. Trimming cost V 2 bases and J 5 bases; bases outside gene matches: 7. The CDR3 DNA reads TGTGCCAGCAGTTACGCACAGGGGGATAGAACTGAAGCTTTCTTT. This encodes CASSYAQGDRTEAFF.